The 21 T cell receptor beta chains listed next were all sequenced from one sample in a study of radiation and T cells in renal cell carcinoma (dated by TCRdb to the early 2020s). The sample's time point label, in plain terms: baseline pretreatment blood. The meaning of the sample's treatment or condition label: 15 Gy SBRT to primary tumor, nephrectomy 4 weeks later. The library was produced with the immunoSEQ multiplex PCR assay. In its TCRdb copy, this immuneACCESS table keeps in-frame sequences only and misses some clones. Where compared with another copy, unresolved V genes explain less than half of these, and the others have no known cause. This sample gives approximately 140,000 clones in total; approximately 90% of them show up just once. The ten biggest clones cover around 4% of the sample. The sequencing used blood, collected from a patient whose treatment included radiotherapy and nephrectomy. Every receptor here comes from a woman aged 70-85 years with renal cell carcinoma.

The J gene is TRBJ1-6, the V gene TRBV5-1; D call uncertain. The CDR3 is 15 amino acids. The germline CDR1 and CDR2 sequences are SGHRS and YFSETQ. V was cut by 0 bases and J by 7 bases, with 11 bases left in between. CDR3 sequence: CASSLVPVKNSPLHF. CDR3 DNA: TGCGCCAGCAGCTTGGTCCCAGTTAAGAATTCACCCCTCCACTTT.

This chain uses TRBV2 with TRBJ1-1; 10 bases map to TRBD1. The CDR3 spans 14 residues. Germline V gene sequence: CDR1 SNHLY, CDR2 FYNNEI. V trimming: 5 bases; J trimming: 5 bases; junction bases outside the gene matches: 5. CDR3 protein: CASSRQGAGTEAFF. The CDR3 nucleotides read TGTGCCAGCAGTCGACAGGGGGCGGGAACTGAAGCTTTCTTT.

The genes are TRBV7-9 and TRBJ2-1, with 9 nucleotides matching TRBD2. J gave up 13 bases and V 0 bases, and 10 bases lay outside the gene matches. Per germline, CDR1 SEHNR and CDR2 FQNEAQ (reference sequence). The CDR3 covers 15 residues. In nucleotides, the CDR3 is TGTGCCAGCAGCTTAGCGGAAATAGCGGGGGACGATCAGTTCTTC. It is translated as CASSLAEIAGDDQFF.

The chain recombines TRBV18 with TRBJ2-7; no clear D. The V gene's germline CDR1 is KGHSH and CDR2 LQKENI. This CDR3 has 12 amino acids. The V end lost 3 bases, the J end lost 3 bases, and 6 bases lay between the germline ends. As DNA, the CDR3 is TGTGCCAGCTCACCTAACGTCTACGAGCAGTACTTC. The encoded protein is CASSPNVYEQYF.

The chain is built from TRBV5-1 and TRBJ2-5; D gene unclear. Germline V gene sequence: CDR1 SGHRS, CDR2 YFSETQ. V shed 6 bases and J shed 5 bases, with 8 bases lying between them. CDR3 length: 11 amino acids. The CDR3 nucleotides are TGCGCCAGCAACCCCACCGAGACCCAGTACTTC. As protein: CASNPTETQYF.

Only a few counts were recorded for this clone. Other DNA sequences from this sample encode an identical CDR3 as well. This rearrangement joins TRBV19 to TRBJ1-1; D is uncertain. This CDR3 is built from 13 residues. Trimming removed 3 bases from V and 1 base from J, with 6 bases in between. Per the germline V gene, CDR1 is LNHDA and CDR2 is SQIVND (reference sequence). In nucleotides, the CDR3 is TGTGCCAGTAGTATCCGGGGGAACACTGAAGCTTTCTTT. This encodes CASSIRGNTEAFF.

This sequence joins TRBV5-4 and TRBJ1-1; D remains unclear. The V end was cut by 0 bases, the J end by 0 bases, with 9 bases between. Germline lookup yields CDR1 SGHNT and CDR2 YYREEE (reference sequence). The CDR3 totals 15 residues. DNA for the CDR3: TGTGCCAGCAGCTTGGAACAACAAGTGAACACTGAAGCTTTCTTT. It translates to CASSLEQQVNTEAFF.

A single count supports this clone. The chain couples TRBV28 to TRBJ1-1; tentatively, D is TRBD1 (5 bases). The CDR3 loop spans 12 amino acids. Germline lookup yields CDR1 MDHEN and CDR2 SYDVKM. V was trimmed by 6 bases and J by 8 bases, leaving 13 bases between them. The CDR3 is CASRPVGLEAFF. The CDR3 nucleotides are TGTGCCAGCAGGCCGGTGGGACTAGAAGCTTTCTTT.

This chain joins TRBV4-1 and TRBJ2-7; D possibly corresponds to TRBD1 (6 bases). The CDR3 covers 15 residues. The germline gives CDR1 MGHRA, CDR2 YSYEKL. V was pared by 1 base and J by 2 bases, with 12 bases between. CDR3 protein: CASSQVTGQPYEQYF. The CDR3 coding sequence is TGCGCCAGCAGCCAAGTAACCGGACAGCCCTACGAGCAGTACTTC.

V and J are TRBV5-3 and TRBJ2-7; perhaps TRBD1 as D (6 bases). TRBV5-3 falls under the ORF class, with uncertain function. The CDR3 runs to 14 residues. Trimming stripped 6 bases from V and 5 bases from J, with 18 bases between. Here the CDR3 DNA reads TGTGCCAGAATACGAACAGGGATCCCCCACGAGCAGTACTTC. Its translation is CARIRTGIPHEQYF.

V is TRBV6-6 and J is TRBJ2-5; 7 positions match TRBD1. The CDR3 is 16 residues long. After removal of 2 bases from V and 5 bases from J, the junction contained 11 bases not matched to a gene. The germline gives CDR1 MNHNY, CDR2 SVGAGI (reference sequence). CDR3 sequence: CASSYPDRSQGETQYF. The CDR3 region has the DNA TGTGCCAGCAGTTACCCGGACAGGTCCCAGGGGGAGACCCAGTACTTC.

Note on this clone: Sequence at one end of the junction differs from germline and may be a read error. The chain joins TRBV2 to TRBJ1-4, with 8 nucleotides matching TRBD1. CDR3 length: 16 amino acids. Germline CDR1 is SNHLY and CDR2 is FYNNEI. Here the CDR3 DNA reads TGTGCCAGCAGACGGACAGGGAATCTGGCGGCTGAAAAACCGTTTTTT. Translation: CASRRTGNLAAEKPFF. Full variable domain (rest looked up from reference TRBV2 and TRBJ1-4): EPEVTQTPSHQVTQMGQEVILRCVPISNHLYFYWYRQILGQKVEFLVSFYNNEISEKSEIFDDQFSVERPDGSNFTLKIRSTKLEDSAMYFCASRRTGNLAAEKPFFGSGTQLSVL.

The J gene is TRBJ2-5, the V gene TRBV7-2; TRBD2 might be the D (5 bases). Trimming pared 5 bases from V and 1 base from J, leaving 11 bases between. The CDR3 sequence is 14 residues long. Germline-derived CDR1 and CDR2 are SGHTA and FQGNSA. CDR3 coding DNA: TGTGCCAGCAGCCCGGACTTAACCCAAGAGACCCAGTACTTC. Its protein is CASSPDLTQETQYF.

The chain has TRBV9 and TRBJ1-2, with D maybe TRBD1 (6 bases). The germline CDR1 and CDR2 sequences are SGDLS and YYNGEE. Trimming pared 0 bases from V and 8 bases from J, leaving 14 bases between. CDR3 length equals 14 residues. The CDR3 sequence is CASSVEPGALGYTF. CDR3 in DNA: TGTGCCAGCAGCGTAGAACCGGGGGCTTTGGGCTACACCTTC.

The genes are TRBV30 and TRBJ2-7, with D possibly being TRBD1 or TRBD2 (5 bases each). The V end lost 4 bases, the J end lost 5 bases, and 21 bases lay between the germline ends. This CDR3 spans 15 amino acids. CDR1 and CDR2 (germline): GTSNPN, SVGIG (reference sequence). The CDR3 reads CAWTTGRGPSDEQYF. The CDR3 DNA follows: TGTGCCTGGACCACCGGTCGGGGCCCTAGTGACGAGCAGTACTTC.

The chain employs TRBV28 and TRBJ1-1; no clear D. Deletions cut 7 bases from V and 5 bases from J, with 23 bases between. Germline CDR1 and CDR2: MDHEN and SYDVKM. This CDR3 region has 16 residues. The CDR3 is CASTPATPGVVTEAFF. The CDR3 bases are TGTGCCAGCACTCCTGCGACCCCCGGGGTGGTGACTGAAGCTTTCTTT.

The chain combines TRBV6-5 with TRBJ1-2; no clear D gene. CDR1 MNHEY and CDR2 SVGAGI come from the germline V gene. Trimming pared 7 bases from V and 7 bases from J, leaving 16 bases between. The CDR3 loop spans 13 amino acids. The CDR3 is CASKSGNPGGYTF. CDR3 bases: TGTGCCAGCAAATCCGGGAATCCCGGTGGCTACACCTTC.

V usage is TRBV6-4 and J usage is TRBJ2-3; 12 bases are shared with TRBD2. The junction had 2 bases not matched to a gene; V was cut back by 0 bases and J by 4 bases. Per the germline V gene, CDR1 is MRHNA and CDR2 is SNTAGT. CDR3 length: 16 amino acids. This CDR3 reads CASSDSPSGGADTQYF. The CDR3 DNA sequence: TGTGCCAGCAGTGACTCCCCTAGCGGGGGGGCAGATACGCAGTATTTT.

The chain links TRBV7-9 to TRBJ1-4; the D gene is possibly TRBD1 (5 bases). Germline-derived CDR1 and CDR2 are SEHNR and FQNEAQ (reference sequence). V was clipped by 5 bases and J by 7 bases, with 17 bases between them. This CDR3 has 15 amino acids. The CDR3 reads CASSRPGGGVEKLFF. The CDR3 coding sequence is TGTGCCAGCAGCAGGCCGGGCGGAGGGGTTGAAAAACTGTTTTTT.

The chain has TRBV21-1 and TRBJ2-2. TRBV21-1 is a documented pseudogene. The CDR3 extends over 16 amino acids. The CDR3 sequence is CASSSRTVANTGELFF. The CDR3 nucleotides read TGTGCCAGCAGCTCGCGGACGGTCGCGAACACCGGGGAGCTGTTTTTT.

In the case of this clone: Distinct nucleotide sequences in the sample also encode this CDR3. CDR3 nucleotide sequence: TGTGCCAGCACAGGGGGCGGGTACAATGAGCAGTTCTTC. Its protein product is CASTGGGYNEQFF. The J gene is TRBJ2-1, the V gene TRBV9; 8 positions agree with TRBD1. Trimming removed 6 bases from V and 4 bases from J; junction bases left unmatched: 3. The CDR3 has 13 residues. The germline V gene has CDR1 SGDLS and CDR2 YYNGEE.